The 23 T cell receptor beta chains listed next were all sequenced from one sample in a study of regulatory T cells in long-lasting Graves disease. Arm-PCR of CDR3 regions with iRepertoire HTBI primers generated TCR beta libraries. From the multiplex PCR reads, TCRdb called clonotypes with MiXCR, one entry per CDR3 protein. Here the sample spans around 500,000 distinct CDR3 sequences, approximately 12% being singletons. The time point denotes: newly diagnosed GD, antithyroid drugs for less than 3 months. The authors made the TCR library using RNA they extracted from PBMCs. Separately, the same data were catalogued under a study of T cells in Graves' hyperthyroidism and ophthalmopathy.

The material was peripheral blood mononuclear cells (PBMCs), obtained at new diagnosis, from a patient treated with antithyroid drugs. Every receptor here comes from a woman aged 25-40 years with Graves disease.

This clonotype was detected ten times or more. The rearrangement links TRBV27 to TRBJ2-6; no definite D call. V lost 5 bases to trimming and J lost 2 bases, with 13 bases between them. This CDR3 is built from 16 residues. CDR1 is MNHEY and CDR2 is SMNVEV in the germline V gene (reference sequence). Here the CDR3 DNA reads TGTGCCAGCAGTCGGTCGTTACAAGCTGGGGCCAACGTCCTGACTTTC. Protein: CASSRSLQAGANVLTF.

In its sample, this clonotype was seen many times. Here the CDR3 DNA reads TGTGCCAGCACACAGGGGCCGGACACTGAAGCTTTCTTT. Protein sequence: CASTQGPDTEAFF. J is TRBJ1-1 and V is TRBV18; 7 bases map to TRBD1. The V segment lost 8 bases and the J segment 3 bases; nucleotides outside the gene matches: 6. The germline V gene encodes CDR1 KGHSH and CDR2 LQKENI. This CDR3 spans 13 amino acids.

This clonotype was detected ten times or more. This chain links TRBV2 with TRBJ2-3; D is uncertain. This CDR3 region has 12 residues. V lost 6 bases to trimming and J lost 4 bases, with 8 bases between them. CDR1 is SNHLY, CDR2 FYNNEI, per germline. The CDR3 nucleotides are TGTGCCAGCAGGCCGACACCAGATACGCAGTATTTT. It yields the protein CASRPTPDTQYF.

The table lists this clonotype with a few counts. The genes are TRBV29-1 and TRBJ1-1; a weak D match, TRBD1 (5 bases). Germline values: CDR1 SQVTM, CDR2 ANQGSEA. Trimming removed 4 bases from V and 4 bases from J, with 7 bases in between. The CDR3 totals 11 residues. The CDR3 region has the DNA TGCAGCGTTGCAGGGCCCACTGAAGCTTTCTTT. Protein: CSVAGPTEAFF.

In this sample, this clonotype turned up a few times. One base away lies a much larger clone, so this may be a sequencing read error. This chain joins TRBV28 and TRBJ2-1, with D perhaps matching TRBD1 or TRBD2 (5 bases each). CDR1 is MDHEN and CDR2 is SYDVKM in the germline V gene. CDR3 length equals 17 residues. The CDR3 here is CASRATTGPITYNKQFF. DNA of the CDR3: TGTGCCAGCAGAGCCACGACGGGGCCGATTACCTACAATAAGCAGTTCTTC.

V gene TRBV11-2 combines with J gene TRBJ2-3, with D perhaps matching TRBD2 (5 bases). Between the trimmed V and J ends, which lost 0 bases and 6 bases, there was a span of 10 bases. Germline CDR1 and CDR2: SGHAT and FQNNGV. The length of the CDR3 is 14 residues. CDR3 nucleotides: TGTGCCAGCAGCTTAGATCGGACGGGGGATACGCAGTATTTT. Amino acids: CASSLDRTGDTQYF.

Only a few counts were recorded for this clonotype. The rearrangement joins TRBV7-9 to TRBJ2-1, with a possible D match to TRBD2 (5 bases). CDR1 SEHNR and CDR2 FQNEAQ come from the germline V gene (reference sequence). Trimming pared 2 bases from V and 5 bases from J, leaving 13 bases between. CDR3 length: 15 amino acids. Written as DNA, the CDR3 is TGTGCCAGCAGCTTACACGCTGGAGGAAACAATGAGCAGTTCTTC. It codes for CASSLHAGGNNEQFF.

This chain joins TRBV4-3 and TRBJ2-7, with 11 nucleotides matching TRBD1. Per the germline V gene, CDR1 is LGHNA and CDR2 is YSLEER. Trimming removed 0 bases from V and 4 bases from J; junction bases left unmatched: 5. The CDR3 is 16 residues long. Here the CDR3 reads CASSQDRTGGSYEQYF. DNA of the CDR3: TGCGCCAGCAGCCAAGATCGGACAGGGGGCTCTTACGAGCAGTACTTC.

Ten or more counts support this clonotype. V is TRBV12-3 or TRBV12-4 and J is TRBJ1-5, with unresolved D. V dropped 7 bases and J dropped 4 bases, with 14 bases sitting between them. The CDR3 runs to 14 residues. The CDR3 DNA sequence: TGTGCCAGCACCCTAGAAAACAGAAATCAGCCCCAGCATTTT. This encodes CASTLENRNQPQHF.

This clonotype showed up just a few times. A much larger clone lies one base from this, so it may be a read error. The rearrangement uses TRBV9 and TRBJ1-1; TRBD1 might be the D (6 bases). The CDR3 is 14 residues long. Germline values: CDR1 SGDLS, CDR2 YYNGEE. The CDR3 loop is CVSSVGGARGEAFF. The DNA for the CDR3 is TGTGTCAGCAGCGTGGGGGGGGCGAGGGGTGAAGCTTTCTTT.

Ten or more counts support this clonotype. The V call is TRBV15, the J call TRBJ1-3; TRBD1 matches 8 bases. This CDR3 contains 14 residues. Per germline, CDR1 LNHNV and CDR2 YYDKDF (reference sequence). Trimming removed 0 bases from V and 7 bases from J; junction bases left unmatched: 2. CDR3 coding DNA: TGTGCCACCAGCAGAGAGTACAGGGGGAACACCATATATTTT. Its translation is CATSREYRGNTIYF.

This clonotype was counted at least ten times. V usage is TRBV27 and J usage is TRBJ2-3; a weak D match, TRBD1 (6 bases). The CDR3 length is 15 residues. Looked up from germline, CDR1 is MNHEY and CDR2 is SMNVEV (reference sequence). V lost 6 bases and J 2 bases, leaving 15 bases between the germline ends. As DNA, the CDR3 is TGTGCCAGCAGCCAAAACAGGGACACCACAGATACGCAGTATTTT. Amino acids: CASSQNRDTTDTQYF.

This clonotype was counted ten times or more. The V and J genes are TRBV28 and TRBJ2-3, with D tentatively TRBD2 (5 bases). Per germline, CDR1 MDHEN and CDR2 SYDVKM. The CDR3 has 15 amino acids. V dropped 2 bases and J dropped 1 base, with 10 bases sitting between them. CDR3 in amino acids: CASSLLGLRTDTQYF. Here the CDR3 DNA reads TGTGCCAGCAGTTTACTAGGACTTCGCACAGATACGCAGTATTTT.

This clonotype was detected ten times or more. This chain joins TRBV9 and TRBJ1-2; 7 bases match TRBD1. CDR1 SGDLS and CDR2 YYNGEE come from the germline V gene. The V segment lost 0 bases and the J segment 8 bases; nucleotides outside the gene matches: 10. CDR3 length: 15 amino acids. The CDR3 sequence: CASSVAVGGRWGYTF. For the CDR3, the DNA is TGTGCCAGCAGCGTAGCAGTAGGGGGCCGTTGGGGCTACACCTTC.

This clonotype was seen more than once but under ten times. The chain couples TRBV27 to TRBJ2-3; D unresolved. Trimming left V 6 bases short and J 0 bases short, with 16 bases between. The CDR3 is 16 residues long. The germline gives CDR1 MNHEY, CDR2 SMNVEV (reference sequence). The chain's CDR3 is CASSTNRYSSTDTQYF. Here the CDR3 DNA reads TGTGCCAGCAGCACGAACCGGTATTCAAGCACAGATACGCAGTATTTT.

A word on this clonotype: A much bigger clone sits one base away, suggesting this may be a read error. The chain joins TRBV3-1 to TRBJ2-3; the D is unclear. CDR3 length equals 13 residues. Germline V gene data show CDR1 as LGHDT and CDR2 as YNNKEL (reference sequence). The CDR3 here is CASSHFLKDTRYF. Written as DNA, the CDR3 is TGTGCCAGCAGCCATTTTTTGAAAGATACGCGGTATTTT.

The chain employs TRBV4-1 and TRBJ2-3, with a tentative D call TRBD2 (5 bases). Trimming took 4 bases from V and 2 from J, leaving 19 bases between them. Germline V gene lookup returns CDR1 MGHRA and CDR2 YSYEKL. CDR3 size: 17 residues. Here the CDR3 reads CASSPSPVGLATDTQYF. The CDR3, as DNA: TGCGCCAGCAGCCCGAGTCCAGTTGGGCTAGCCACAGATACGCAGTATTTT.

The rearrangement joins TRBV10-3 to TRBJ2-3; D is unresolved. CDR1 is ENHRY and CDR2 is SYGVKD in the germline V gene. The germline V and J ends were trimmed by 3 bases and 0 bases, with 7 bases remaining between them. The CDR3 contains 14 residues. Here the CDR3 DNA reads TGTGCCATCAGTGAAAAGACTAGCACAGATACGCAGTATTTT. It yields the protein CAISEKTSTDTQYF.

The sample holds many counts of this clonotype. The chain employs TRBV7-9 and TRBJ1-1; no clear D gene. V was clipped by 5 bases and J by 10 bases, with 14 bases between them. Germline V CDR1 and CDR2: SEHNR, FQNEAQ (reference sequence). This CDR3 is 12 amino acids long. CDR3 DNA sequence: TGTGCCAGCAGCCTAAGATCAGAGGGAGCTTTCTTT. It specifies CASSLRSEGAFF.

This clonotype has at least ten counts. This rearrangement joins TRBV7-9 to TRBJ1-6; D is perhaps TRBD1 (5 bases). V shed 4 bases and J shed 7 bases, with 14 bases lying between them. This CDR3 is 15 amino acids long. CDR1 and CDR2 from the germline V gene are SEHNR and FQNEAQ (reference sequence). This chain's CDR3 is CASSSPTGPNSPLHF. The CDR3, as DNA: TGTGCCAGCAGCTCCCCTACAGGACCAAATTCACCCCTCCACTTT.

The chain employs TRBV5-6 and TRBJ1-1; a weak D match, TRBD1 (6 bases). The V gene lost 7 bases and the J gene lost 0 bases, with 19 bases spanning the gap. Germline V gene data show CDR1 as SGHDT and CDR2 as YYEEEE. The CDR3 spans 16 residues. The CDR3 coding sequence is TGTGCCAGCGGCCCGGGCCAGGGGTTGGTGAACACTGAAGCTTTCTTT. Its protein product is CASGPGQGLVNTEAFF.

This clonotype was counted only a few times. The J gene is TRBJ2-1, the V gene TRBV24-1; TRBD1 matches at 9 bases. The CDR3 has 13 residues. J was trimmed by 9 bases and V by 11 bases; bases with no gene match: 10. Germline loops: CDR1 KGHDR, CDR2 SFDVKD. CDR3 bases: TGTGCCAGCCGGGACAGGGAACAGGGTGAGCAGTTCTTC. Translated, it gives CASRDREQGEQFF.

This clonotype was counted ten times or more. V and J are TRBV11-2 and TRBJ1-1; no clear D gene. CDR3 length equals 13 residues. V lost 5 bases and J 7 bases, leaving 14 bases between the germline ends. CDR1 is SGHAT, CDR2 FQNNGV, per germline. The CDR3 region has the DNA TGTGCCAGCAGCCTCTCCCTGACGGGTGAAGCTTTCTTT. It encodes CASSLSLTGEAFF.